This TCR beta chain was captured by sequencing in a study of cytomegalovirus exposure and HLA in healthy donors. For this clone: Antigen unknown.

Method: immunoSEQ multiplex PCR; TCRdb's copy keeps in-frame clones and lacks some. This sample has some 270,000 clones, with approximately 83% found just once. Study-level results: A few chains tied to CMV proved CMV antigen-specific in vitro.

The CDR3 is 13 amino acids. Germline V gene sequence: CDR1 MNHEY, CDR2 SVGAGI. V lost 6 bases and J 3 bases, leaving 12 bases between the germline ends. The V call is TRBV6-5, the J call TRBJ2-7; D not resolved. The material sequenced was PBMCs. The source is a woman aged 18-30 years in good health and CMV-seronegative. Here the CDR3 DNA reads TGTGCCAGCAGCTTCTCTCGAGGCTACGAGCAGTACTTC. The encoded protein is CASSFSRGYEQYF.